The 30 T cell receptor beta chains in this list originate from one sample, sequenced in a study of CD8 T cells in Susac syndrome. After extraction with the RNeasy kit, about 0.5 to 1 ug of the RNA was reverse transcribed using random hexamers. Each CDR3 protein gets one entry after TCRdb re-called the immunoSEQ multiplex PCR reads with MiXCR. The sample consists of about 190,000 distinct CDR3 sequences, 90% to 96% of them appearing once. The sequenced material came from CD4+ T cells from PBMCs. The receptors were gathered from a human donor with Susac syndrome.

The chain has TRBV12-3 or TRBV12-4 and TRBJ2-7; a weak D match, TRBD1 (6 bases). Trimming removed 5 bases at V and 11 bases at J, with 16 bases between. CDR3 length equals 12 residues. The CDR3 DNA follows: TGTGCCAGCAGTAAATCCTGGGCAGGGGAGTACTTC. Translating gives CASSKSWAGEYF.

This chain links TRBV4-1 with TRBJ2-5, with D perhaps TRBD1 or TRBD2 (5 bases each). V was cut by 0 bases and J by 0 bases, with 11 bases left in between. The CDR3 has 16 residues. Looked up from germline, CDR1 is MGHRA and CDR2 is YSYEKL. As DNA, the CDR3 is TGCGCCAGCAGCCAAGATCAGGGCGGGTACCAAGAGACCCAGTACTTC. It is translated as CASSQDQGGYQETQYF.

DNA for the CDR3: TGTGCCTGGAGAAAAACTAGCGGGGGGGCTGGTGAGCAGTTCTTC. Translation gives CAWRKTSGGAGEQFF. The chain joins TRBV30 to TRBJ2-1, with 13 bases lining up with TRBD2. Germline-derived CDR1 and CDR2 are GTSNPN and SVGIG (reference sequence). The ends lost 3 bases at V and 9 bases at J; junction bases unmatched: 8. CDR3 length: 15 amino acids.

The chain has TRBV20-1 and TRBJ2-1; D call uncertain. V was trimmed by 0 bases and J by 10 bases, leaving 7 bases between them. CDR1 DFQATT and CDR2 SNEGSKA come from the germline V gene (reference sequence). The length of the CDR3 is 11 residues. DNA of the CDR3: TGCAGTGCTAGAGAGCAGTTAGAGCAGTTCTTC. Translation: CSAREQLEQFF.

In nucleotides, the CDR3 is TGTGCCAGCAGCTTAGCGTTGGCTAGCGGGGTGTACACAGATACGCAGTATTTT. Encoded protein: CASSLALASGVYTDTQYF. The chain couples TRBV7-8 to TRBJ2-3; 9 bases line up with TRBD2. Germline CDR1 is SGHVS and CDR2 is FQNEAQ. This CDR3 has 18 residues. V gave up 0 bases and J gave up 2 bases; unmatched junction bases: 9. The whole variable domain, remainder taken from reference TRBV7-8 and TRBJ2-3, is GAGVSQSPRYKVAKRGQDVALRCDPISGHVSLFWYQQALGQGPEFLTYFQNEAQLDKSGLPSDRFFAERPEGSVSTLKIQRTQQEDSAVYLCASSLALASGVYTDTQYFGPGTRLTVL.

The sample holds one count of this clonotype. This sequence joins TRBV4-2 and TRBJ2-3; TRBD2 matches at 9 bases. Germline CDR1 reads LGHNA; CDR2 reads YNFKEQ. CDR3 length: 16 amino acids. Germline trimming cut 1 base from V and 6 bases from J; bases unmatched to any gene: 8. CDR3 amino acids: CASSQVFERGADTQYF. CDR3 in DNA: TGTGCCAGCAGCCAAGTTTTCGAGCGGGGGGCGGATACGCAGTATTTT.

Notes on this clonotype: One end of the junction varies from germline; a read error may be responsible. The CDR3 is CASSLQSDRAGLF. The CDR3 DNA reads TGTGCCAGCAGCTTACAGTCGGACAGGGCGGGTCTCTTC. The chain joins TRBV7-2 to TRBJ2-1; 8 nucleotides align to TRBD1. CDR1 is SGHTA and CDR2 is FQGNSA in the germline V gene. The CDR3 contains 13 residues.

J is TRBJ1-4 and V is TRBV5-4, with D tentatively TRBD1 (5 bases). V gave up 0 bases and J gave up 12 bases, with 15 bases separating them. The V gene's germline CDR1 is SGHNT and CDR2 YYREEE (reference sequence). The CDR3 is made up of 14 amino acids. The CDR3 protein is CASSLDPGTRQLFF. The CDR3 nucleotides read TGTGCCAGCAGCTTGGACCCCGGGACCCGCCAACTGTTTTTT.

The rearrangement links TRBV5-6 to TRBJ2-3, with a tentative D call TRBD2 (5 bases). Trimming stripped 4 bases from V and 0 bases from J, with 15 bases between. The CDR3 is 16 residues long. CDR1 and CDR2 (germline): SGHDT, YYEEEE. The CDR3 coding sequence is TGTGCCAGCAGCATTAAGTCGGGGAATAGCACAGATACGCAGTATTTT. Its protein product is CASSIKSGNSTDTQYF.

The V call is TRBV27, the J call TRBJ1-4; D may be TRBD1 (6 bases). Germline-derived CDR1 and CDR2 are MNHEY and SMNVEV (reference sequence). The CDR3 length is 15 residues. The V gene lost 5 bases and the J gene lost 7 bases, with 17 bases spanning the gap. The CDR3 sequence: CASSRSTGFREKLFF. In nucleotides, the CDR3 is TGTGCCAGCAGTCGATCCACAGGGTTTCGTGAAAAACTGTTTTTT. Drawing the rest from reference TRBV27 and TRBJ1-4, the complete variable domain is EAQVTQNPRYLITVTGKKLTVTCSQNMNHEYMSWYRQDPGLGLRQIYYSMNVEVTDKGDVPEGYKVSRKEKRNFPLILESPSPNQTSLYFCASSRSTGFREKLFFGSGTQLSVL.

This clonotype was observed a few times. The V gene is TRBV12-3 or TRBV12-4, the J gene TRBJ1-2; maybe TRBD1 (5 bases). V was pared by 5 bases and J by 7 bases, with 14 bases between. The CDR3 has 13 residues. This chain's CDR3 is CASSPQGVAGYTF. CDR3 nucleotide sequence: TGTGCCAGCAGTCCTCAGGGTGTTGCTGGCTACACCTTC.

The genes are TRBV20-1 and TRBJ2-2; D gene ambiguous. Germline V CDR1 and CDR2: DFQATT, SNEGSKA (reference sequence). Trimming left V 6 bases short and J 5 bases short, with 13 bases between. This CDR3 spans 13 amino acids. CDR3 in amino acids: CSAPLPGTGELFF. CDR3 bases: TGCAGTGCCCCCCTCCCTGGGACCGGGGAGCTGTTTTTT.

V and J are TRBV15 and TRBJ1-1, with D maybe TRBD1 (5 bases). This CDR3 comprises 16 residues. The germline CDR1 and CDR2 sequences are LNHNV and YYDKDF (reference sequence). V lost 0 bases, J lost 1 base, and 12 bases lay in between. DNA of the CDR3: TGTGCCACCAGCAGAGATCCAGCAGGGTGGAACACTGAAGCTTTCTTT. This codes for CATSRDPAGWNTEAFF.

The CDR3 region is CATSDQYYNEQFF. CDR3 nucleotides: TGTGCCACCAGTGACCAATATTACAATGAGCAGTTCTTC. This chain connects TRBV24-1 to TRBJ2-1; the D is unclear. Germline CDR1 reads KGHDR; CDR2 reads SFDVKD. V shed 4 bases and J shed 4 bases, with 7 bases lying between them. CDR3 length equals 13 residues.

The genes are TRBV29-1 and TRBJ1-2; possible D gene TRBD1, 5 bases. Germline V gene sequence: CDR1 SQVTM, CDR2 ANQGSEA. CDR3 length equals 14 residues. V gave up 1 base and J gave up 5 bases, with 14 bases separating them. CDR3 residues: CSVEAGQPGYGYTF. In DNA form, the CDR3 reads TGCAGCGTTGAAGCGGGGCAGCCTGGATATGGCTACACCTTC.

V is TRBV18 and J is TRBJ1-4, with D possibly TRBD1 on 5 matching bases. The CDR3 extends over 16 amino acids. Germline V gene data show CDR1 as KGHSH and CDR2 as LQKENI. The V end was cut by 3 bases, the J end by 3 bases, with 14 bases between. CDR3 region: CASSPTTTGANEKLFF. In DNA, the CDR3 is TGTGCCAGCTCACCGACCACGACGGGGGCTAATGAAAAACTGTTTTTT. The whole variable domain, filled in from reference TRBV18 and TRBJ1-4, reads NAGVMQNPRHLVRRRGQEARLRCSPMKGHSHVYWYRQLPEEGLKFMVYLQKENIIDESGMPKERFSAEFPKEGPSILRIQQVVRGDSAAYFCASSPTTTGANEKLFFGSGTQLSVL.

The CDR3 loop reads CAWKGTPINYGYTF. The DNA for the CDR3 is TGTGCCTGGAAAGGGACGCCAATTAACTATGGCTACACCTTC. The chain links TRBV30 to TRBJ1-2; D is possibly TRBD1 (5 bases). CDR1 is GTSNPN, CDR2 SVGIG, per germline (reference sequence). This CDR3 region has 14 residues. Trimming took off 4 bases at V and 1 base at J, with 13 bases between the two ends.

This rearrangement joins TRBV29-1 to TRBJ2-7; D call uncertain. The germline CDR1 and CDR2 sequences are SQVTM and ANQGSEA. Trimming took 4 bases from V and 4 from J, leaving 20 bases between them. There are 15 residues in the CDR3. The CDR3 nucleotides read TGCAGCGTTGCAAGATGGGTTAGCTTTAGGTACGAGCAGTACTTC. Amino acids: CSVARWVSFRYEQYF.

The chain has TRBV12-5 and TRBJ2-5; 9 nucleotides match TRBD1. The junction had 6 bases not matched to a gene; V was cut back by 2 bases and J by 5 bases. CDR3 length: 15 residues. CDR1 is LGHNT and CDR2 is FRNRAP in the germline V gene. The CDR3 DNA follows: TGTGCTAGTGGTTTGACGACAGGGGGTGGGGAGACCCAGTACTTC. Amino acids: CASGLTTGGGETQYF. Based on the CDR3 plus reference TRBV12-5 and TRBJ2-5, the full variable domain is DARVTQTPRHKVTEMGQEVTMRCQPILGHNTVFWYRQTMMQGLELLAYFRNRAPLDDSGMPKDRFSAEMPDATLATLKIQPSEPRDSAVYFCASGLTTGGGETQYFGPGTRLLVL.

CDR3 sequence reads: CATSRERAGTDTQYF. CDR3 in DNA: TGTGCCACCAGCAGAGAAAGGGCCGGCACAGATACGCAGTATTTT. The chain links TRBV15 to TRBJ2-3; D gene ambiguous. CDR1 is LNHNV, CDR2 YYDKDF, per germline (reference sequence). The length of the CDR3 is 15 residues. V was cut by 0 bases and J by 1 base, with 8 bases left in between.

J is TRBJ2-7 and V is TRBV29-1; D gene ambiguous. The V and J ends lost 5 bases and 7 bases respectively, with 9 bases between them. There are 10 residues in the CDR3. Germline assignment: CDR1 SQVTM and CDR2 ANQGSEA. DNA of the CDR3: TGCAGCGTTACCAGTGGGGAGCAGTACTTC. It encodes CSVTSGEQYF.

The chain couples TRBV11-2 to TRBJ2-6; 7 bases match TRBD2. V was clipped by 2 bases and J by 2 bases; unmatched bases: 6. The germline V gene encodes CDR1 SGHAT and CDR2 FQNNGV. The CDR3 covers 17 residues. DNA of the CDR3: TGTGCCAGCAGCTTATCGAGCGGGGTCACTGGGGCCAACGTCCTGACTTTC. It encodes CASSLSSGVTGANVLTF.

The V and J genes are TRBV12-5 and TRBJ1-1; D may be TRBD1 (5 bases). Germline CDR1 LGHNT, CDR2 FRNRAP. This CDR3 is 17 amino acids long. V lost 0 bases, J lost 7 bases, and 21 bases lay in between. As DNA, the CDR3 is TGTGCTAGTGGTTTGGTCCGGTTCGGGGGGGGAGCGGGTGAAGCTTTCTTT. It translates to CASGLVRFGGGAGEAFF.

The chain carries TRBV9 and TRBJ2-1; 7 bases map to TRBD1. The CDR3 extends over 15 amino acids. The V segment lost 1 base and the J segment 7 bases; nucleotides outside the gene matches: 8. Germline V gives CDR1 SGDLS, CDR2 YYNGEE. The CDR3 region is CASSVKGALENEQFF. The CDR3 bases are TGTGCCAGCAGCGTAAAGGGGGCCCTTGAGAATGAGCAGTTCTTC.

The chain links TRBV6-1 to TRBJ2-1, with 11 bases matching TRBD2. The CDR3 length is 14 residues. CDR1 is MNHNS and CDR2 is SASEGT in the germline V gene. The V segment lost 8 bases and the J segment 8 bases; nucleotides outside the gene matches: 8. The CDR3 nucleotides are TGTGCCAGCTTCCTAGCGGGGGGTGGGTATGAGCAGTTCTTC. Its translation: CASFLAGGGYEQFF.

The gene calls are TRBV12-3 or TRBV12-4 and TRBJ2-2, with TRBD2 matching 8 bases. The V and J ends lost 3 bases and 4 bases, in that order; junction bases with no gene match: 13. The CDR3 loop spans 18 amino acids. CDR3 amino acids: CASSFTRLAGGVTGELFF. CDR3 DNA: TGTGCCAGCAGTTTTACTCGTTTGGCGGGGGGTGTCACCGGGGAGCTGTTTTTT.

The chain carries TRBV30 and TRBJ1-1; maybe TRBD1 (5 bases). Germline loops: CDR1 GTSNPN, CDR2 SVGIG (reference sequence). The CDR3 consists of 16 residues. Trimming removed 2 bases from V and 1 base from J, with 17 bases in between. The CDR3 DNA sequence: TGTGCCTGGAGTAGAGGGGACCAAACGGGGAACACTGAAGCTTTCTTT. Translation gives CAWSRGDQTGNTEAFF.

The rearrangement uses TRBV2 and TRBJ1-4; no reliable D call. The ends were cut back, 3 bases at V and 4 bases at J, with 6 bases in the middle. Germline assignment: CDR1 SNHLY and CDR2 FYNNEI. There are 13 residues in the CDR3. This CDR3 is CASSDSFNEKLFF. CDR3 in DNA: TGTGCCAGCAGTGATTCGTTTAATGAAAAACTGTTTTTT.

V usage is TRBV7-3 and J usage is TRBJ2-5, with D possibly being TRBD1 (5 bases). V shed 5 bases and J shed 2 bases, with 15 bases lying between them. The CDR3 has 15 residues. Germline CDR1 SGHTA, CDR2 FQGTGA. This CDR3 reads CASSATGQGQETQYF. The CDR3, as DNA: TGTGCCAGCAGCGCCACCGGGCAGGGTCAAGAGACCCAGTACTTC.

The chain links TRBV5-4 to TRBJ2-7, with a weak D call TRBD1 (6 bases). With 2 bases removed from V and 5 bases from J, the gap between germline ends came to 11 bases. The CDR3 sequence is 13 residues long. Germline V gene lookup returns CDR1 SGHNT and CDR2 YYREEE (reference sequence). DNA for the CDR3: TGTGCCAGCAGCTTAGCAGGGGCCCACGAGCAGTACTTC. It yields the protein CASSLAGAHEQYF.